This TCR beta chain was identified during a study of Ad26.COV2.S vaccination and SARS-CoV-2 variants. The wider study: Ad26.COV2.S given intramuscularly, once or twice 56 days apart. The study, taken as a whole, reports: Spike-specific TCR breadth was greater in vaccine than placebo recipients. Reportedly, after vaccination the spike-specific CD8+ and CD4+ T cell responses displayed substantial breadth.

This clone was detected only a few times. Its antigen is undetermined. Treatment reported: some 20 received Ad26.COV2.S at low or high dose, single or two shots; about 5 received placebo; per-sample allocation not given. It was on day 63 after the first vaccine or placebo injection that samples were taken. This CDR3 region has 12 residues. V was trimmed by 2 bases and J by 4 bases, leaving 3 bases between them. Germline loops: CDR1 MNHNS, CDR2 SASEGT. TCRdb keeps only in-frame clones here, not all; method: immunoSEQ multiplex PCR. The table records hundreds of thousands of clones, 75% to 90% of them present only once.

The sequencing here drew on peripheral blood, taken in a trial of Ad26.COV2.S vaccine versus placebo. This chain uses TRBV6-1 with TRBJ1-3; no clear D. The clonotype comes from a person aged 18 to 59 who received the Ad26.COV2.S COVID-19 vaccine or a placebo. CDR3 nucleotide sequence: TGTGCCAGCAGTGAAACCGGAAACACCATATATTTT. It codes for CASSETGNTIYF.